A single T cell receptor (beta chain) is shown here with its context. Its antigen is not identified. This specimen belongs to a study of T cell responses to AZD1222 COVID-19 vaccine. Study-level results: Only a handful of AZD1222 recipients, more than 5 in all, had baseline seropositivity.

The CDR3 runs 15 residues. Germline values: CDR1 SGHRS, CDR2 YFSETQ. Trimming stripped 4 bases from V and 5 bases from J, with 19 bases between. Some clones are missing from TCRdb's copy, which holds only in-frame ones; the method was immunoSEQ multiplex PCR. This table has roughly 140,000 clones, roughly 90% appearing once. Samples with a second dose at about 4 or about 12 weeks were pooled together. The chain joins TRBV5-1 to TRBJ2-7, with D tentatively TRBD1 (7 bases). The specimen comprised peripheral blood, sampled 28 days after the second AZD1222 dose. The clonotype originates from an adult who received the AZD1222 COVID-19 vaccine. The CDR3, as DNA: TGCGCCAGCAGCCCGGGGGACAGAAGTCTCCACGAGCAGTACTTC. Its translation: CASSPGDRSLHEQYF.